The next 7 T cell receptor beta chains were all read from a single sample in a study of early T cells in non-severe SARS-CoV-2 infection. Each CDR3 protein is one row after TCRdb ran MiXCR on the 5' RACE reads. The sample holds tens of thousands of distinct CDR3 sequences; 10% to 15% are singletons and the top ten take approximately 4.8%. The sequenced sample consisted of whole blood. These receptors originate from an adult who was a healthcare worker with PCR-confirmed SARS-CoV-2 infection or an uninfected control (not recorded which).

This clonotype was counted many times. J is TRBJ2-5 and V is TRBV29-1; D could derive from TRBD1 or TRBD2 (6 bases each). There are 13 residues in the CDR3. Per the germline V gene, CDR1 is SQVTM and CDR2 is ANQGSEA. The V gene lost 5 bases and the J gene lost 1 base, with 11 bases spanning the gap. CDR3 sequence reads: CSVRRGAQETQYF. The DNA for the CDR3 is TGCAGCGTTAGGAGGGGGGCCCAAGAGACCCAGTACTTC.

This clonotype was seen a few times. The rearrangement joins TRBV20-1 to TRBJ1-4, with a possible D match to TRBD1 (6 bases). The V end lost 4 bases, the J end lost 9 bases, and 12 bases lay between the germline ends. Germline V gene lookup returns CDR1 DFQATT and CDR2 SNEGSKA (reference sequence). This CDR3 is built from 12 residues. The CDR3 nucleotides are TGCAGTGCTACACAGGGTATGAAAAAACTGTTTTTT. Translation gives CSATQGMKKLFF.

This chain links TRBV7-9 with TRBJ2-3; D perhaps matches TRBD1 (6 bases). The ends were cut back, 4 bases at V and 4 bases at J, with 15 bases in the middle. This CDR3 region has 15 residues. Germline V gene sequence: CDR1 SEHNR, CDR2 FQNEAQ (reference sequence). The CDR3 is CASSSPEQGPDTQYF. CDR3 DNA: TGTGCCAGCAGCTCCCCCGAGCAGGGGCCAGATACGCAGTATTTT.

This clonotype was found many times. The V call is TRBV12-3 or TRBV12-4, the J call TRBJ1-4, with D possibly matching TRBD1 (5 bases). This CDR3 has 15 residues. The V end lost 5 bases, the J end lost 4 bases, and 14 bases lay between the germline ends. In DNA form, the CDR3 reads TGTGCCAGCAGTCTCCAGGGAGGGCGTAATGAAAAACTGTTTTTT. Translated: CASSLQGGRNEKLFF.

The chain has TRBV5-1 and TRBJ1-4; tentative D call: TRBD1 (5 bases). V dropped 7 bases and J dropped 8 bases, with 18 bases sitting between them. Germline CDR1 is SGHRS and CDR2 is YFSETQ. The CDR3 covers 14 residues. The CDR3 DNA reads as TGCGCCAGCTCCATCGGGACGGGCGACGAAAAACTGTTTTTT. It is translated as CASSIGTGDEKLFF.

Turning to this clonotype: Being one base from a much bigger clone, this may be a read error. V gene TRBV29-1 combines with J gene TRBJ1-1, with D unresolved. Per germline, CDR1 SQVTM and CDR2 ANQGSEA. CDR3 length: 14 amino acids. Trimming left V 1 base short and J 10 bases short, with 19 bases between. The CDR3 loop is CSVEGLWTRGGAFF. The CDR3 nucleotides read TGCAGCGTTGAAGGGTTGTGGACCCGAGGCGGAGCTTTCTTT. The variable domain in full, completed from reference TRBV29-1 and TRBJ1-1, reads SAVISQKPSRDICQRGTSLTIQCQVDSQVTMMFWYRQQPGQSLTLIATANQGSEATYESGFVIDKFPISRPNLTFSTLTVSNMSPEDSSIYLCSVEGLWTRGGAFFGQGTRLTVV.

This clonotype was recorded many times. V gene TRBV25-1 combines with J gene TRBJ1-6, with D unresolved. The germline gives CDR1 MGHDK, CDR2 SYGVNS. This CDR3 has 17 residues. Trimming left V 4 bases short and J 2 bases short, with 15 bases between. The CDR3 region has the DNA TGTGCCAGCAGTGCGACCCGCGACCCCACCTATAATTCACCCCTCCACTTT. Amino acid sequence: CASSATRDPTYNSPLHF.